The 21 T cell receptor beta chains below all came from one sample that was sequenced in a study of blood T cell repertoires in COVID-19. This table comes from immunoSEQ multiplex PCR, and its TCRdb copy is limited to in-frame clones, with some not included. The sample carries fewer than 250,000 clones, 65% to 85% recorded once. The sample consisted of PBMCs or T cells enriched from blood (not recorded which). The source is a woman in her twenties or thirties who had recovered from COVID-19.

This clone has only one observation. This sequence joins TRBV5-8 and TRBJ2-1; possible D gene TRBD1, 6 bases. CDR3 length: 15 residues. In germline, CDR1 is SGHTS, CDR2 YDEGEE. The V end lost 2 bases, the J end lost 4 bases, and 13 bases lay between the germline ends. The CDR3: CASSFTGTRYNEQFF. CDR3 nucleotides: TGTGCCAGCAGCTTTACGGGGACACGATACAATGAGCAGTTCTTC. Based on the CDR3 plus reference TRBV5-8 and TRBJ2-1, the full variable domain is EAGVTQSPTHLIKTRGQQATLRCSPISGHTSVYWYQQALGLGLQFLLWYDEGEERNRGNFPPRFSGRQFPNYSSELNVNALELEDSALYLCASSFTGTRYNEQFFGPGTRLTVL.

The count of this clone is one. CDR3 nucleotides: TGCGCCAGCAGTGCCTATCCACAGGGAGTTGGATACAATGAGCAGTTCTTC. It translates to CASSAYPQGVGYNEQFF. The chain employs TRBV10-1 and TRBJ2-1; the D gene is possibly TRBD1 (6 bases). CDR3 length: 17 amino acids. The germline CDR1 and CDR2 sequences are WNHNN and SYGVQD (reference sequence). Trimming took off 4 bases at V and 4 bases at J, with 20 bases between the two ends.

This clone has a handful of counts. The J gene is TRBJ2-3, the V gene TRBV7-9; 11 positions match TRBD1. V shed 4 bases and J 4 bases; nucleotides not matched to a gene: 1. The CDR3 is 14 residues long. Germline V gene data show CDR1 as SEHNR and CDR2 as FQNEAQ (reference sequence). CDR3 protein: CASSWTGGADTQYF. The CDR3 DNA sequence: TGTGCCAGCAGCTGGACAGGGGGCGCAGATACGCAGTATTTT.

The V gene is TRBV7-9, the J gene TRBJ1-1; D remains unclear. V was pared by 5 bases and J by 1 base, with 11 bases between. Germline values: CDR1 SEHNR, CDR2 FQNEAQ (reference sequence). This CDR3 is built from 14 residues. Here the CDR3 reads CASSDPARNTEAFF. In DNA, the CDR3 is TGTGCCAGCAGCGACCCAGCGAGGAACACTGAAGCTTTCTTT.

The chain recombines TRBV18 with TRBJ1-2, with 7 bases aligning to TRBD1. CDR1 is KGHSH and CDR2 is LQKENI in the germline V gene. This CDR3 is 13 amino acids long. J gave up 2 bases and V 5 bases, and 2 bases lay outside the gene matches. The CDR3 bases are TGTGCCAGCTCAGGGGGACAGAACTATGGCTACACCTTC. The encoded protein is CASSGGQNYGYTF.

V usage is TRBV15 and J usage is TRBJ2-4; 8 bases map to TRBD2. The trim removed 7 bases at V and 4 bases at J, leaving 15 bases unmatched. CDR3 length equals 17 residues. Per germline, CDR1 LNHNV and CDR2 YYDKDF (reference sequence). The CDR3 DNA reads as TGTGCCACCAACGGGGGGGCGGGAGCCCAAGGGAAAAACATTCAGTACTTC. Its protein product is CATNGGAGAQGKNIQYF.

The chain couples TRBV21-1 to TRBJ1-2. TRBV21-1 is designated a pseudogene. The CDR3 consists of 15 residues. This chain's CDR3 is CASSKGRGLCYGYTF. The CDR3, as DNA: TGTGCCAGCAGCAAAGGACGGGGACTTTGCTATGGCTACACCTTC.

CDR3 coding DNA: TGTGCCAGCAGTGTAGGGGCAGGGGCGGGCGTTACCCAAGAGACCCAGTACTTC. Encoded protein: CASSVGAGAGVTQETQYF. V gene TRBV2 combines with J gene TRBJ2-5; the D gene is possibly TRBD1 (6 bases). Germline loops: CDR1 SNHLY, CDR2 FYNNEI. Trimming removed 4 bases from V and 1 base from J, with 22 bases in between. This CDR3 comprises 18 residues.

V is TRBV28 and J is TRBJ1-1; a weak D match, TRBD1 (6 bases). CDR1 MDHEN and CDR2 SYDVKM come from the germline V gene. V was trimmed by 5 bases and J by 0 bases, leaving 10 bases between them. CDR3 length: 14 residues. This CDR3 reads CASSPGQLNTEAFF. In DNA, the CDR3 is TGTGCCAGCAGTCCGGGACAACTGAACACTGAAGCTTTCTTT.

The count of this clone is one. Here the CDR3 reads CASSLRTGVTYNEQFF. The DNA of the CDR3 is TGTGCCAGCAGCTTAAGGACAGGGGTAACCTACAATGAGCAGTTCTTC. The chain carries TRBV7-9 and TRBJ2-1; 9 bases align to TRBD1. This CDR3 has 16 residues. With 2 bases clipped from V and 2 bases from J, the junction kept 4 bases outside the gene matches. Germline V gene sequence: CDR1 SEHNR, CDR2 FQNEAQ (reference sequence).

V usage is TRBV10-3 and J usage is TRBJ1-1; D is possibly TRBD1 (6 bases). Germline V CDR1 and CDR2: ENHRY, SYGVKD. V shed 2 bases and J shed 0 bases, with 10 bases lying between them. CDR3 length: 15 amino acids. CDR3 nucleotide sequence: TGTGCCATCAGTGAGAGGGGACACCTGAACACTGAAGCTTTCTTT. This codes for CAISERGHLNTEAFF.

This chain links TRBV4-1 with TRBJ1-5; D possibly corresponds to TRBD1 (6 bases). V shed 0 bases and J shed 3 bases, with 12 bases lying between them. This CDR3 has 16 amino acids. CDR1 MGHRA and CDR2 YSYEKL come from the germline V gene. The CDR3 region has the DNA TGCGCCAGCAGCCAAGAGCCAGGGGCGGTCAATCAGCCCCAGCATTTT. This encodes CASSQEPGAVNQPQHF.

This clone was seen a few times. The genes are TRBV5-1 and TRBJ1-2, with D perhaps matching TRBD1 (6 bases). Trimming shortened V by 4 bases and J by 4 bases, and 14 bases separated the two germline ends. This CDR3 is 14 amino acids long. CDR1 and CDR2 (germline): SGHRS, YFSETQ. The CDR3 DNA sequence: TGCGCCAGCAGCGGTGGACAGTCGGCCTATGGCTACACCTTC. Translated, it gives CASSGGQSAYGYTF.

This sequence joins TRBV28 and TRBJ1-2; weak D call: TRBD1 (6 bases). Trimming pared 5 bases from V and 2 bases from J, leaving 15 bases between. The CDR3 contains 15 residues. Per the germline V gene, CDR1 is MDHEN and CDR2 is SYDVKM. CDR3 region: CASSPFQGRNYGYTF. The CDR3 DNA is TGTGCCAGCAGTCCTTTCCAGGGGCGAAACTATGGCTACACCTTC.

The chain links TRBV28 to TRBJ2-2; 12 nucleotides line up with TRBD1. CDR1 MDHEN and CDR2 SYDVKM come from the germline V gene. With 5 bases clipped from V and 4 bases from J, the junction kept 5 bases outside the gene matches. This CDR3 has 16 residues. The CDR3 DNA sequence: TGTGCCAGCAGTGTGGGACAGGGGGCCTCCACCGGGGAGCTGTTTTTT. The encoded protein is CASSVGQGASTGELFF.

V usage is TRBV28 and J usage is TRBJ1-3, with D hard to call. Germline loops: CDR1 MDHEN, CDR2 SYDVKM. This CDR3 has 17 amino acids. V was shortened by 3 bases and J by 2 bases, with 17 bases between the two germline ends. The chain's CDR3 is CASSFPQWAPTGNTIYF. The CDR3 bases are TGTGCCAGCAGTTTCCCCCAATGGGCCCCCACTGGAAACACCATATATTTT.

The V and J genes are TRBV6-5 and TRBJ1-3, with no clear D. The CDR3 totals 13 residues. Germline V gene sequence: CDR1 MNHEY, CDR2 SVGAGI. V lost 6 bases and J lost 3, with 9 bases in between. CDR3: CASRMGSGNTIYF. As DNA, the CDR3 is TGTGCCAGCAGAATGGGCAGTGGAAACACCATATATTTT.

V usage is TRBV9 and J usage is TRBJ2-1, with a tentative D call TRBD1 (5 bases). In germline, CDR1 is SGDLS, CDR2 YYNGEE. The germline V and J ends were trimmed by 0 bases and 1 base, with 14 bases remaining between them. This CDR3 has 17 residues. The CDR3 coding sequence is TGTGCCAGCAGCGTAGAGTCGTTGACAGTGTCCTACAATGAGCAGTTCTTC. Protein: CASSVESLTVSYNEQFF.

The chain is built from TRBV5-1 and TRBJ1-2; 9 bases line up with TRBD1. There are 14 residues in the CDR3. CDR1 SGHRS and CDR2 YFSETQ come from the germline V gene. Germline trimming cut 4 bases from V and 6 bases from J; bases unmatched to any gene: 7. CDR3 nucleotides: TGCGCCAGCAGCCTGGGACAGGGTCCCGATGGCTACACCTTC. This codes for CASSLGQGPDGYTF.

This chain uses TRBV9 with TRBJ1-6, with unresolved D. The germline gives CDR1 SGDLS, CDR2 YYNGEE. The CDR3 totals 18 residues. V was trimmed by 0 bases and J by 10 bases, leaving 23 bases between them. The CDR3 loop reads CASSVATGVPGIGSPLHF. The CDR3 nucleotides read TGTGCCAGCAGCGTAGCTACTGGAGTTCCCGGGATAGGCTCACCCCTCCACTTT.

This chain connects TRBV18 to TRBJ1-4, with 8 bases matching TRBD1. This CDR3 is built from 15 residues. Germline assignment: CDR1 KGHSH and CDR2 LQKENI. Losses at the gene ends were 6 bases for V and 3 bases for J; bases not matched to a gene: 6. Here the CDR3 DNA reads TGTGCCAGCTCGACTCGGACAGGGTCTAATGAAAAACTGTTTTTT. Protein: CASSTRTGSNEKLFF. The full variable domain, rest sourced from reference TRBV18 and TRBJ1-4, is NAGVMQNPRHLVRRRGQEARLRCSPMKGHSHVYWYRQLPEEGLKFMVYLQKENIIDESGMPKERFSAEFPKEGPSILRIQQVVRGDSAAYFCASSTRTGSNEKLFFGSGTQLSVL.